These 9 T cell receptor beta chains originate from one sample sequenced in a study of CD8+CD57+ T cells in acquired aplastic anemia (dated by TCRdb to between 2018 and 2020). Sequenced on an Illumina HiSeq 2000. TCR beta VDJ combination and CDR3 sequence profiling used genomic DNA as the template. Using fastp trimming at Q25 and MiXCR clonotype assembly, TCRdb reanalyzed the public sequencing data and kept in-frame beta chains. Every entry covers one CDR3 protein and lists the most common genes and DNA from its rows. The table for this sample lists about 400,000 distinct CDR3 sequences; around 72% of them were counted only once. 4% of the sample belongs to the ten largest clones. The source material was sorted CD4+, CD8+, or CD8+CD57+ T cells (not recorded which) from PBMCs. These receptors originate from a human donor in good health, serving as a control.

This clonotype was counted many times. This rearrangement joins TRBV6-4 to TRBJ2-7; D unclear. The V gene lost 5 bases and the J gene lost 3 bases, with 8 bases spanning the gap. Germline CDR1 reads MRHNA; CDR2 reads SNTAGT. The CDR3 extends over 12 amino acids. The CDR3 sequence: CASSPDGYEQYF. The DNA of the CDR3 is TGTGCCAGCAGTCCGGACGGCTACGAGCAGTACTTC.

This clonotype was observed many times. V and J are TRBV20-1 and TRBJ1-1; D uncertain. Between the trimmed V and J ends, which lost 1 base and 10 bases, there was a span of 10 bases. This CDR3 spans 11 amino acids. Looked up from germline, CDR1 is DFQATT and CDR2 is SNEGSKA (reference sequence). Here the CDR3 DNA reads TGCAGTGCTAGAGGAGGGCAGGTAGCTTTCTTT. Translating gives CSARGGQVAFF.

The chain is built from TRBV14 and TRBJ1-6, with a tentative D call TRBD1 (5 bases). V gave up 1 base and J gave up 4 bases, with 5 bases separating them. CDR1 SGHDN and CDR2 FVKESK come from the germline V gene. The CDR3 extends over 14 amino acids. CDR3 bases: TGTGCCAGCAGCCAAGGACAGTATAATTCACCCCTCCACTTT. Its translation: CASSQGQYNSPLHF.

This clonotype was seen many times. The chain couples TRBV19 to TRBJ1-4; D is unclear. There are 15 residues in the CDR3. V was clipped by 7 bases and J by 0 bases, with 12 bases between them. Per germline, CDR1 LNHDA and CDR2 SQIVND (reference sequence). The CDR3 nucleotides read TGTGCCAGTACCTCGCGACTTGCAACTAATGAAAAACTGTTTTTT. Its translation is CASTSRLATNEKLFF.

About this clonotype: An end of the junction differs from the germline gene, which may be a read error. The chain is built from TRBV9 and TRBJ2-2; D is possibly TRBD1 or TRBD2 (6 bases each). This CDR3 is 16 amino acids long. Germline V gene lookup returns CDR1 SGDLS and CDR2 YYNGEE. The CDR3 sequence: CASSVSPGAESGELFF. The CDR3 coding sequence is TGTGCCAGCAGCGTGAGCCCGGGGGCGGAATCCGGCGAGCTGTTTTTT. The entire variable domain, with the rest obtained from reference TRBV9 and TRBJ2-2, is as follows: DSGVTQTPKHLITATGQRVTLRCSPRSGDLSVYWYQQSLDQGLQFLIQYYNGEERAKGNILERFSAQQFPDLHSELNLSSLELGDSALYFCASSVSPGAESGELFFGEGSRLTVL.

Note on this clonotype: An end of the junction does not agree with germline; a read error may underlie this. V gene TRBV7-2 combines with J gene TRBJ2-7; TRBD1 agrees at 10 bases. The CDR3 extends over 14 amino acids. Germline CDR1 reads SGHTA; CDR2 reads FQGNSA. CDR3 residues: CASSSEGQGSYEQF. Here the CDR3 DNA reads TGTGCCAGCAGCTCTGAGGGACAGGGGTCCTACGAGCAGTTC.

This clonotype was counted a single time. The chain's CDR3 is CASSVGTTSYEQYF. DNA for the CDR3: TGTGCCAGCAGCGTAGGGACTACATCCTACGAGCAGTACTTC. The chain combines TRBV9 with TRBJ2-7; perhaps TRBD2 as D (6 bases). CDR3 length: 14 amino acids. Deletions cut 0 bases from V and 1 base from J, with 8 bases between. The germline V gene encodes CDR1 SGDLS and CDR2 YYNGEE.

This clonotype has more than one count but fewer than ten. An end of the junction differs from the germline gene, which may be a read error. V gene TRBV15 combines with J gene TRBJ1-3, with a tentative D call TRBD1 (5 bases). CDR1 and CDR2 from the germline V gene are LNHNV and YYDKDF (reference sequence). The CDR3 is 15 amino acids. CDR3 in amino acids: CASSLGPGPGNTIYF. CDR3 in DNA: TGTGCCAGCAGCTTAGGCCCAGGGCCTGGAAACACCATATATTTT.

This clonotype showed up just a few times. V and J are TRBV15 and TRBJ2-1; TRBD2 matches 7 bases. The CDR3 runs 13 residues. Germline values: CDR1 LNHNV, CDR2 YYDKDF (reference sequence). J lost 7 bases, V lost 7 bases, and 7 bases had no gene match. CDR3 region: CATTRGGSNEQFF. CDR3 in DNA: TGTGCCACCACCCGCGGGGGAAGTAATGAGCAGTTCTTC.